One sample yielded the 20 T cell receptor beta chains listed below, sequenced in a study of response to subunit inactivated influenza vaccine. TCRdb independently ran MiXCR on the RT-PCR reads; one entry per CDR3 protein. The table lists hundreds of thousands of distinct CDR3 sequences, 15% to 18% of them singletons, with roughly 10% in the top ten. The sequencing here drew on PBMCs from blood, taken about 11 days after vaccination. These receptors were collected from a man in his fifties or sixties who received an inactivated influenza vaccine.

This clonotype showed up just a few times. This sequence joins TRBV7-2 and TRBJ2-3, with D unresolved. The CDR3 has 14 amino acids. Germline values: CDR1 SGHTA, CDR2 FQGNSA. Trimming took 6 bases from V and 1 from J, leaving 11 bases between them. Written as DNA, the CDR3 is TGTGCCAGCAGTTACCCCGACGGCACAGATACGCAGTATTTT. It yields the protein CASSYPDGTDTQYF. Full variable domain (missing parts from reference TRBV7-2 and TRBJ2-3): GAGVSQSPSNKVTEKGKDVELRCDPISGHTALYWYRQSLGQGLEFLIYFQGNSAPDKSGLPSDRFSAERTGGSVSTLTIQRTQQEDSAVYLCASSYPDGTDTQYFGPGTRLTVL.

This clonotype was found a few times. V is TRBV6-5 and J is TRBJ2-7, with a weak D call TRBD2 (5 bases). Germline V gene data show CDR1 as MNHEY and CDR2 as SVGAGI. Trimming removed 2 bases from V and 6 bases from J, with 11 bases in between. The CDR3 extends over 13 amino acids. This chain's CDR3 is CASSYSGVGEQYF. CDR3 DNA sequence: TGTGCCAGCAGTTACAGCGGTGTCGGCGAGCAGTACTTC.

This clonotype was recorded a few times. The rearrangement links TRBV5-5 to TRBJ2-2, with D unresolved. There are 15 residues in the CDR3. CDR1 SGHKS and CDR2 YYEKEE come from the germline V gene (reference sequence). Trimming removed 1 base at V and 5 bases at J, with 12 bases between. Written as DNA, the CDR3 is TGTGCCAGCAGCTTGCCCTATAGTAGTACCGGGGAGCTGTTTTTT. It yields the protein CASSLPYSSTGELFF.

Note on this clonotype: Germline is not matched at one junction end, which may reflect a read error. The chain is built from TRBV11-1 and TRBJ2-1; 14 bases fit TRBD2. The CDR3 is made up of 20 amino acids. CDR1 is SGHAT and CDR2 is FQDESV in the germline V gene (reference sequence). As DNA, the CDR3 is TGTGCCAGCAGATCCCAACCCCTAGGGACTAGCGGGAGCTCCTACAATGTGCAGTTCTTC. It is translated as CASRSQPLGTSGSSYNVQFF.

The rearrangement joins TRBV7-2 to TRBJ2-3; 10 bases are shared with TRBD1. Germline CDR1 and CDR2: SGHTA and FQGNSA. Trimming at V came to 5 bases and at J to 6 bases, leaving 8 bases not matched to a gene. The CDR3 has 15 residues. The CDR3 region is CASSVGQGNWDTQYF. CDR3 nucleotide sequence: TGTGCCAGCAGCGTGGGACAGGGGAATTGGGATACGCAGTATTTT.

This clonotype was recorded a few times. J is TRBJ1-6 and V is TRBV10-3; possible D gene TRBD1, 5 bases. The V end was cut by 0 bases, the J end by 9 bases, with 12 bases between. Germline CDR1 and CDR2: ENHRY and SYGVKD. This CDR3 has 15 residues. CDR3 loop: CAISESIQGGSPLHF. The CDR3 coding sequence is TGTGCCATCAGTGAGTCGATTCAGGGTGGTTCACCCCTCCACTTT.

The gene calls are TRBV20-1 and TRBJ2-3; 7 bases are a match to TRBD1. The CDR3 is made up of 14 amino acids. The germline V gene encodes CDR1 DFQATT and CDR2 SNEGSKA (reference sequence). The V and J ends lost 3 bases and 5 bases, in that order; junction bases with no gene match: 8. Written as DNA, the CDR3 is TGCAGTGCTAGGAGGGGGCCTAGAGGAGATACGCAGTATTTT. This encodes CSARRGPRGDTQYF.

CDR3 DNA sequence: TGTGCCAGCAGTTTGAACGCCCGGGAGACCCAGTACTTC. Residues: CASSLNARETQYF. V is TRBV12-3 or TRBV12-4 and J is TRBJ2-5; D is ambiguous. The CDR3 runs 13 residues. V lost 3 bases, J lost 5 bases, and 10 bases lay in between.

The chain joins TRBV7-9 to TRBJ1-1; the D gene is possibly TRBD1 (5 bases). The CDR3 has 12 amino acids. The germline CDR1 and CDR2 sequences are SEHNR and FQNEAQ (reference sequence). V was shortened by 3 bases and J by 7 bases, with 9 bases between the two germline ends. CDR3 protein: CASSFWGDEAFF. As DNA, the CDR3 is TGTGCCAGCAGCTTCTGGGGGGATGAAGCTTTCTTT.

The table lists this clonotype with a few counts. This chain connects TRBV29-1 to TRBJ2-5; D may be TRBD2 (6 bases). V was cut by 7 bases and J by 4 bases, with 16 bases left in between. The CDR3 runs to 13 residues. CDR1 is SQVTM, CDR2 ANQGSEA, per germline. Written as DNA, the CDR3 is TGCAGCGCGATACGGACTATTAGAGAGACCCAGTACTTC. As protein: CSAIRTIRETQYF.

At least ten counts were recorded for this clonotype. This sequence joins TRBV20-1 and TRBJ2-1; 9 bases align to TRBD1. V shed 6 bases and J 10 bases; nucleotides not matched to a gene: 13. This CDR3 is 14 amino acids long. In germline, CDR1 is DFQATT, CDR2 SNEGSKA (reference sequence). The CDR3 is CSAHSTGGAGEQFF. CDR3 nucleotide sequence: TGCAGTGCCCACAGCACAGGGGGCGCGGGGGAGCAGTTCTTC.

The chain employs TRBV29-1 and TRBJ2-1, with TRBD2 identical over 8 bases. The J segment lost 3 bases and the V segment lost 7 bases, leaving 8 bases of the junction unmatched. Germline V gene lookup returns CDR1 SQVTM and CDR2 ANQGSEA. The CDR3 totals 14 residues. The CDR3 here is CSASAGEGYNEQFF. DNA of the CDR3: TGCAGCGCTTCAGCGGGAGAAGGCTACAATGAGCAGTTCTTC.

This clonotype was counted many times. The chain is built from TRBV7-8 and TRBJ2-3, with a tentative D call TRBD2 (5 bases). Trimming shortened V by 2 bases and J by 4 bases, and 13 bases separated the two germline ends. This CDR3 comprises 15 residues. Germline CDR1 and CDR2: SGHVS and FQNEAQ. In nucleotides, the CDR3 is TGTGCCAGCAGCTTAAGTGCCGGGGTAGCAGATACGCAGTATTTT. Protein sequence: CASSLSAGVADTQYF.

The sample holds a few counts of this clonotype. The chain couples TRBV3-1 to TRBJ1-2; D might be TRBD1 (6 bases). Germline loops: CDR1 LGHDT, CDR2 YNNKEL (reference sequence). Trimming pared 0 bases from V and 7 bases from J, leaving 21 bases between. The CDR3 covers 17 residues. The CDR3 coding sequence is TGTGCCAGCAGCCAAGAATTTATTTGGACAGCGAAGGGTGGCTACACCTTC. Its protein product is CASSQEFIWTAKGGYTF.

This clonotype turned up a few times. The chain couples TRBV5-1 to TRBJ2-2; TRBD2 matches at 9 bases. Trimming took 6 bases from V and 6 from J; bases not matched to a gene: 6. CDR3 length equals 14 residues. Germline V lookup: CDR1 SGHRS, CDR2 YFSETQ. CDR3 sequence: CASTQAGGSGELFF. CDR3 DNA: TGCGCCAGCACCCAAGCGGGGGGATCCGGGGAGCTGTTTTTT.

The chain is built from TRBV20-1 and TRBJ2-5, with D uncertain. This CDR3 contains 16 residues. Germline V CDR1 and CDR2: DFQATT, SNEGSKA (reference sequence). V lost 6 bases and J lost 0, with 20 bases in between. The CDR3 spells CSATTLSKTNQETQYF. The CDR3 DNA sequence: TGCAGTGCCACCACCTTATCAAAGACAAACCAAGAGACCCAGTACTTC.

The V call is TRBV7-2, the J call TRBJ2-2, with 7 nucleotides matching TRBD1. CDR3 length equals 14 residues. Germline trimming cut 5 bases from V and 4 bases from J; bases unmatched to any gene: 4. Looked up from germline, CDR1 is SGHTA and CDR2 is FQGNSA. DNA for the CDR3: TGTGCCAGCAGCATAGGGGGCTTCACCGGGGAGCTGTTTTTT. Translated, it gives CASSIGGFTGELFF.

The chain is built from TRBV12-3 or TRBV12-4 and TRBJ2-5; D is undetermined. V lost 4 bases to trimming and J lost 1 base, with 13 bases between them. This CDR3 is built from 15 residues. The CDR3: CASSSATKSQETQYF. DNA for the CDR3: TGTGCCAGCAGTTCCGCGACAAAATCCCAAGAGACCCAGTACTTC.

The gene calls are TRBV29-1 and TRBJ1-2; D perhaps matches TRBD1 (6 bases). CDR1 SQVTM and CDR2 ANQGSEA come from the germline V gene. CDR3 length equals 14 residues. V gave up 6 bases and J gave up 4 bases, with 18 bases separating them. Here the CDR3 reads CSVMTETGAYGYTF. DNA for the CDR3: TGCAGCGTCATGACAGAAACGGGGGCCTATGGCTACACCTTC.

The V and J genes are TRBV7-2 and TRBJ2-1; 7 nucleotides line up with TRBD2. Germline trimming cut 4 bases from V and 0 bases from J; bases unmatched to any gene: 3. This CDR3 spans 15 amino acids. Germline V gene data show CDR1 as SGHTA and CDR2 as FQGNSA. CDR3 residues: CASSWKRGSYNEQFF. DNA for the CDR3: TGTGCCAGCAGCTGGAAGCGGGGCTCCTACAATGAGCAGTTCTTC.